One and the same sample provided the 17 T cell receptor beta chains below, sequenced in a study of blood T cell repertoires in COVID-19. Assay: immunoSEQ multiplex PCR; the TCRdb copy retains only in-frame clones and omits some. The sample yields about 160,000 clones, approximately 82% seen once. The sequencing sample was made of peripheral blood. The receptors were sampled from a woman aged 40 to 55 with COVID-19, enrolled during active disease.

This clone was counted a single time. The chain combines TRBV5-5 with TRBJ2-1, with 7 bases aligning to TRBD2. The germline gives CDR1 SGHKS, CDR2 YYEKEE (reference sequence). After removal of 0 bases from V and 6 bases from J, the junction contained 9 bases not matched to a gene. The CDR3 runs 16 residues. The DNA for the CDR3 is TGTGCCAGCAGCTTGGGGCGGGCTAGCGGCCGCAATGAGCAGTTCTTC. Its protein product is CASSLGRASGRNEQFF.

J is TRBJ2-2 and V is TRBV7-2, with D perhaps TRBD2 (5 bases). V lost 1 base, J lost 0 bases, and 6 bases lay in between. The CDR3 contains 15 residues. Germline V gene sequence: CDR1 SGHTA, CDR2 FQGNSA. The CDR3 sequence: CASSLGRTNTGELFF. As DNA, the CDR3 is TGTGCCAGCAGCTTAGGGAGGACGAACACCGGGGAGCTGTTTTTT.

This clone appeared a few times. V is TRBV20-1 and J is TRBJ1-5, with D tentatively TRBD1 (6 bases). In germline, CDR1 is DFQATT, CDR2 SNEGSKA (reference sequence). This CDR3 comprises 15 residues. V was clipped by 3 bases and J by 1 base, with 13 bases between them. The CDR3 DNA is TGCAGTGCTAGTGAGGACAGCTGGAGCAATCAGCCCCAGCATTTT. Translated, it gives CSASEDSWSNQPQHF.

This sequence joins TRBV2 and TRBJ2-7, with 11 bases matching TRBD2. CDR1 is SNHLY and CDR2 is FYNNEI in the germline V gene. With 6 bases clipped from V and 3 bases from J, the junction kept 4 bases outside the gene matches. This CDR3 comprises 14 residues. This CDR3 reads CASSGTSGNYEQYF. In DNA form, the CDR3 reads TGTGCCAGCAGCGGGACTAGCGGAAACTACGAGCAGTACTTC. Variable domain in full (rest from reference TRBV2 and TRBJ2-7): EPEVTQTPSHQVTQMGQEVILRCVPISNHLYFYWYRQILGQKVEFLVSFYNNEISEKSEIFDDQFSVERPDGSNFTLKIRSTKLEDSAMYFCASSGTSGNYEQYFGPGTRLTVT.

This chain connects TRBV19 to TRBJ2-1; tentatively, D is TRBD1 (6 bases). CDR3 length equals 15 residues. V shed 4 bases and J shed 0 bases, with 10 bases lying between them. Germline V gene lookup returns CDR1 LNHDA and CDR2 SQIVND (reference sequence). This CDR3 reads CASSTGEYSYNEQFF. The DNA of the CDR3 is TGTGCCAGTAGTACAGGGGAGTACTCCTACAATGAGCAGTTCTTC.

V and J are TRBV19 and TRBJ2-1; 7 positions agree with TRBD2. This CDR3 is 14 amino acids long. Trimming at V came to 10 bases and at J to 4 bases, leaving 10 bases not matched to a gene. Germline loops: CDR1 LNHDA, CDR2 SQIVND (reference sequence). CDR3 region: CATEVSGLYNEQFF. The CDR3 nucleotides read TGTGCCACCGAGGTTAGCGGGCTTTACAATGAGCAGTTCTTC.

The chain recombines TRBV19 with TRBJ2-7; 10 positions agree with TRBD1. The trim removed 9 bases at V and 1 base at J, leaving 15 bases unmatched. This CDR3 comprises 17 residues. Germline V gene lookup returns CDR1 LNHDA and CDR2 SQIVND (reference sequence). CDR3: CASPIGLDRGSSYEQYF. CDR3 nucleotide sequence: TGTGCCAGCCCTATTGGGCTGGACAGGGGGAGTTCCTACGAGCAGTACTTC.

The rearrangement uses TRBV7-8 and TRBJ2-7; no firm D call. Germline CDR1 SGHVS, CDR2 FQNEAQ. This CDR3 contains 15 residues. Trimming took 1 base from V and 3 from J, leaving 13 bases between them. CDR3 region: CASSLVLGFHYEQYF. The DNA of the CDR3 is TGTGCCAGCAGCTTAGTTCTAGGATTTCACTACGAGCAGTACTTC.

The V gene is TRBV5-6, the J gene TRBJ2-3, with D tentatively TRBD2 (5 bases). Germline V gene sequence: CDR1 SGHDT, CDR2 YYEEEE. The CDR3 contains 16 residues. Trimming removed 3 bases at V and 1 base at J, with 15 bases between. This chain's CDR3 is CASSYGIEMGTDTQYF. The DNA for the CDR3 is TGTGCCAGCAGCTACGGGATAGAGATGGGCACAGATACGCAGTATTTT. Complete variable domain (other parts from reference TRBV5-6 and TRBJ2-3): DAGVTQSPTHLIKTRGQQVTLRCSPKSGHDTVSWYQQALGQGPQFIFQYYEEEERQRGNFPDRFSGHQFPNYSSELNVNALLLGDSALYLCASSYGIEMGTDTQYFGPGTRLTVL.

The chain links TRBV6-5 to TRBJ1-2, with 7 bases fitting TRBD1. CDR1 and CDR2 from the germline V gene are MNHEY and SVGAGI. The CDR3 covers 14 residues. V lost 2 bases, J lost 6 bases, and 6 bases stayed unmatched. The CDR3 loop reads CASSYAGTVDGYTF. The CDR3 DNA follows: TGTGCCAGCAGTTACGCCGGGACAGTGGATGGCTACACCTTC.

CDR3 in DNA: TGTGCCAGCAGCGCAGGGACAGGCTCGAGGGACGGGGAGCTGTTTTTT. Translated: CASSAGTGSRDGELFF. This chain links TRBV9 with TRBJ2-2; 8 bases agree with TRBD1. V was pared by 3 bases and J by 7 bases, with 11 bases of the junction left unmatched. This CDR3 region has 16 residues. Germline values: CDR1 SGDLS, CDR2 YYNGEE.

This clone was seen a few times. The V and J genes are TRBV27 and TRBJ1-6; D remains ambiguous. V lost 11 bases, J lost 2 bases, and 10 bases lay in between. The CDR3 totals 13 residues. Germline-derived CDR1 and CDR2 are MNHEY and SMNVEV (reference sequence). CDR3 sequence reads: CAGGLTYNSPLHF. The CDR3 DNA sequence: TGTGCCGGAGGACTGACCTATAATTCACCCCTCCACTTT.

The genes are TRBV9 and TRBJ2-2; D is perhaps TRBD1 (6 bases). Germline V gives CDR1 SGDLS, CDR2 YYNGEE. The CDR3 length is 15 residues. The V and J ends lost 4 bases and 2 bases respectively, with 12 bases between them. Here the CDR3 DNA reads TGTGCCAGCAGCCCTTGGGACAAAAACACCGGGGAGCTGTTTTTT. This translates into CASSPWDKNTGELFF. The full variable domain, its missing parts supplied by reference TRBV9 and TRBJ2-2, is DSGVTQTPKHLITATGQRVTLRCSPRSGDLSVYWYQQSLDQGLQFLIQYYNGEERAKGNILERFSAQQFPDLHSELNLSSLELGDSALYFCASSPWDKNTGELFFGEGSRLTVL.

The V call is TRBV11-3, the J call TRBJ2-2, with TRBD2 identical over 9 bases. Germline assignment: CDR1 SGHNT and CDR2 YENEEA. J gave up 1 base and V 0 bases, and 3 bases lay outside the gene matches. The CDR3 is 17 residues long. The CDR3 DNA follows: TGTGCCAGCAGCTTAGATAGGACTAGCGTGAACACCGGGGAGCTGTTTTTT. It translates to CASSLDRTSVNTGELFF.

The chain combines TRBV28 with TRBJ1-1, with 8 nucleotides matching TRBD1. Germline trimming cut 6 bases from V and 7 bases from J; bases unmatched to any gene: 7. Germline CDR1 MDHEN, CDR2 SYDVKM. CDR3 length: 13 residues. The CDR3 protein is CASSVRGRFEAFF. For the CDR3, the DNA is TGTGCCAGCAGCGTCAGGGGGCGTTTTGAAGCTTTCTTT.

V is TRBV21-1 and J is TRBJ2-7; the D call of TRBD1 is as the table states it, not checked on the DNA. TRBV21-1 is a recognized pseudogene. The CDR3 covers 14 residues. The CDR3 sequence: CASSARDRPSGQYF. The CDR3 region has the DNA TGTGCCAGCAGCGCGCGGGACAGACCGAGTGGGCAGTACTTC.

This clone was seen a few times. This chain uses TRBV5-6 with TRBJ1-2; 7 bases fit TRBD1. The CDR3 loop spans 15 amino acids. V gave up 0 bases and J gave up 2 bases; unmatched junction bases: 4. CDR1 SGHDT and CDR2 YYEEEE come from the germline V gene. CDR3 sequence reads: CASSLAPTGNYGYTF. The CDR3 region has the DNA TGTGCCAGCAGCTTGGCCCCGACAGGGAACTATGGCTACACCTTC.